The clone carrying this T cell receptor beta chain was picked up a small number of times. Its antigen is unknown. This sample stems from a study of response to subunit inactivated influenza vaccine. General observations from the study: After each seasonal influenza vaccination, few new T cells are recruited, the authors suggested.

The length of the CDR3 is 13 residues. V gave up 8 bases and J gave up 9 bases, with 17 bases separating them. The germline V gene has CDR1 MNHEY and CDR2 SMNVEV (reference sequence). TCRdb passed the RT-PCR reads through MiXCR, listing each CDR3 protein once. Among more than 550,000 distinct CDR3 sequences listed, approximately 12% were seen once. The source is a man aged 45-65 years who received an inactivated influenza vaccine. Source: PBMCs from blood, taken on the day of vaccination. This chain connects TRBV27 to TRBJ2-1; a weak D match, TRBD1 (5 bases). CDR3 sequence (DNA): TGTGCCAGCTCTCAGGACAATAGGGGTGAGCAGTTCTTC. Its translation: CASSQDNRGEQFF.